The subject of this entry is one T cell receptor beta chain. This specimen comes from a study of blood T cell repertoires in COVID-19. Across the study: Acute and convalescent COVID-19 samples came from the United States, Italy and Spain. Sources were T cells, B-cell-depleted T cells, or PBMCs; the material itself was cDNA or gDNA.

Germline trimming cut 2 bases from V and 0 bases from J; bases unmatched to any gene: 3. In germline, CDR1 is SGHRS, CDR2 YFSETQ. This CDR3 region has 16 residues. Study processing details: Nucleated cell counts were estimated from reference gene primer amplification. Here immunoSEQ multiplex PCR was the method, and the copy in TCRdb shows in-frame clones only, minus some. V and J calls and clone size come straight from that table; D and trimming were deduced from the DNA. The sample includes around 150,000 clones, approximately 91% of them seen just once. V gene TRBV5-1 combines with J gene TRBJ2-3, with TRBD1 matching over 10 bases. Sequencing used peripheral blood. This sequence originates from a man in his late teens or twenties with acute or convalescent COVID-19. Here the CDR3 DNA reads TGCGCCAGCAGCTTACGGACAGGGGGTAGCACAGATACGCAGTATTTT. Translation: CASSLRTGGSTDTQYF.